The rows below give T cell receptor beta chains drawn from one sample of a study of T-cell memory formation after mild COVID-19. TCRdb processed the 5' RACE reads anew with MiXCR; each CDR3 protein has one entry. The repertoire consists of about 400,000 distinct CDR3 sequences, with roughly 18% occurring once and the leading ten covering 20% to 25%. Input material: PBMCs or a T cell subset sorted from them (not recorded which). The receptors shown here come from a man younger than 35 who had mild COVID-19 (a few samples of this study predate the infection). Cell type and time point are not known. The CDR3 runs from the conserved cysteine through the conserved F or W. The D gene is left open where the match is weak. Some rows have no size entry. The others give once, few or many, or a class for an expanded clone.

d_call	cdr3_length	v_call	j_call	clone_size	cdr3_aa	cdr3_nt
.	14	TRBV5-1	TRBJ1-2	.	CASSPGGGQFGYTF	TGCGCCAGCAGCCCCGGGGGGGGGCAGTTCGGCTACACCTTC
.	15	TRBV2	TRBJ2-7	few	CASSDETGTSYEQYF	TGTGCCAGCAGTGATGAGACAGGCACCTCCTACGAGCAGTACTTC
.	14	TRBV5-5	TRBJ2-5	few	CASSLPGGLQTQYF	TGTGCCAGCAGCTTGCCCGGAGGGTTACAGACCCAGTACTTC
TRBD2	15	TRBV2	TRBJ2-3	.	CASSDVGGGADTQYF	TGTGCCAGCAGTGATGTCGGCGGGGGGGCAGATACGCAGTATTTT
TRBD1	14	TRBV7-3	TRBJ2-2	.	CASSPTGGVGELFF	TGTGCCAGCAGCCCCACAGGGGGAGTCGGGGAGCTGTTTTTT
TRBD2	15	TRBV6-2/TRBV6-3	TRBJ2-5	.	CASSYPSGGQETQYF	TGTGCCAGCAGTTATCCCAGCGGGGGACAAGAGACCCAGTACTTC
.	15	TRBV6-8	TRBJ1-3	few	CASRPPQDSGNTIYF	TGTGCCAGCAGGCCCCCACAGGACTCTGGAAACACCATATATTTT
TRBD1	15	TRBV6-2/TRBV6-3	TRBJ2-3	.	CASSRQGPRGDTQYF	TGTGCCAGCAGTCGACAGGGCCCGAGAGGAGATACGCAGTATTTT
TRBD1	14	TRBV19	TRBJ1-5	once	CASDHRGRNQPQHF	TGTGCCAGTGACCACAGGGGGCGGAATCAGCCCCAGCATTTT
.	14	TRBV27	TRBJ2-1	few	CASRPFAEDNEQFF	TGTGCCAGCAGACCCTTTGCGGAGGACAATGAGCAGTTCTTC
TRBD1	14	TRBV2	TRBJ2-7	once	CASSDLSAGGEQYF	TGTGCCAGCAGTGATCTCTCGGCAGGGGGCGAGCAGTACTTC
TRBD2	14	TRBV24-1	TRBJ2-1	few	CATGPGGSYNEQFF	TGTGCCACCGGGCCGGGGGGCTCCTACAATGAGCAGTTCTTC
.	15	TRBV29-1	TRBJ2-2	.	CSVGISGRRTGELFF	TGCAGCGTCGGAATTTCAGGCAGGCGCACCGGGGAGCTGTTTTTT
.	16	TRBV7-3	TRBJ2-1	.	CASSQRVLASGNEQFF	TGTGCCAGCAGCCAAAGGGTACTAGCATCAGGCAATGAGCAGTTCTTC
.	13	TRBV7-3	TRBJ2-3	.	CASSRAQGDTQYF	TGTGCCAGCAGCCGAGCCCAAGGGGATACGCAGTATTTT
.	15	TRBV29-1	TRBJ1-1	many	CSVAPGWGMNTEAFF	TGCAGCGTTGCACCGGGTTGGGGGATGAACACTGAAGCTTTCTTT
.	13	TRBV24-1	TRBJ2-1	few	CATSDLGNNEQFF	TGTGCCACCAGTGATTTGGGTAACAATGAGCAGTTCTTC
.	15	TRBV9	TRBJ2-1	.	CASSVGRVTYNEQFF	TGTGCCAGCAGCGTAGGCAGGGTGACCTACAATGAGCAGTTCTTC
TRBD2	12	TRBV4-1	TRBJ2-1	.	CASSQARGMQFF	TGCGCCAGCAGCCAAGCGCGGGGGATGCAGTTCTTC
TRBD1	14	TRBV20-1	TRBJ2-1	.	CSAPRDRGLSEQFF	TGCAGTGCTCCCCGGGACAGGGGGCTATCTGAGCAGTTCTTC
.	12	TRBV20-1	TRBJ1-4	.	CSASPWGGKLFF	TGCAGTGCTAGTCCATGGGGGGGAAAACTGTTTTTT
TRBD1	13	TRBV16	TRBJ1-1	few	CASSQQGAGGAFF	TGTGCCAGCAGCCAGCAAGGGGCAGGGGGAGCTTTCTTT
TRBD2	15	TRBV20-1	TRBJ2-1	few	CSAREGLAGINEQFF	TGCAGTGCTAGAGAGGGGCTAGCGGGGATCAATGAGCAGTTCTTC
.	12	TRBV20-1	TRBJ1-5	.	CSVPGGAQPQHF	TGCAGTGTCCCGGGTGGGGCCCAGCCCCAGCATTTT
TRBD1	18	TRBV3-1	TRBJ1-4	few	CASSQTEAAGTANEKLFF	TGTGCCAGCAGCCAAACCGAAGCGGCGGGGACAGCTAATGAAAAACTGTTTTTT
.	15	TRBV6-2/TRBV6-3	TRBJ2-3	.	CASSYPAGITDTQYF	TGTGCCAGCAGTTACCCAGCAGGGATCACAGATACGCAGTATTTT
TRBD2	14	TRBV20-1	TRBJ2-5	.	CSARAGTSPETQYF	TGCAGTGCTAGGGCCGGGACTAGCCCGGAGACCCAGTACTTC
.	15	TRBV7-2	TRBJ2-5	.	CASSFQGGGQETQYF	TGTGCCAGCAGCTTCCAGGGAGGGGGGCAAGAGACCCAGTACTTC
.	12	TRBV10-3	TRBJ2-3	.	CAISDSGYTQYF	TGTGCCATCAGTGACTCCGGCTATACGCAGTATTTT
.	14	TRBV5-1	TRBJ2-1	few	CASSPPEGVNEQFF	TGCGCCAGCAGCCCCCCGGAAGGGGTGAATGAGCAGTTCTTC
TRBD1	15	TRBV5-1	TRBJ1-2	.	CASSLTGTGLDGYTF	TGCGCCAGCAGCTTGACCGGGACAGGGTTGGATGGCTACACCTTC
TRBD2	14	TRBV24-1	TRBJ2-1	few	CATSGPSGYNEQFF	TGTGCCACCAGTGGGCCTAGCGGGTACAATGAGCAGTTCTTC
.	14	TRBV6-4	TRBJ1-5	few	CASSDGEGTQPQHF	TGTGCCAGCAGTGACGGGGAAGGGACTCAGCCCCAGCATTTT
.	14	TRBV7-2	TRBJ2-5	few	CASSTRDGLGTQYF	TGTGCCAGCAGCACCCGGGACGGGTTGGGGACCCAGTACTTC
.	17	TRBV11-2	TRBJ1-2	many	CASSSFRAGGSTYGYTF	TGTGCCAGCAGCTCGTTCCGTGCGGGAGGCTCGACCTATGGCTACACCTTC
.	12	TRBV6-5	TRBJ2-1	many	CASSYGGNEQFF	TGTGCCAGCAGTTACGGGGGCAATGAGCAGTTCTTC
.	11	TRBV2	TRBJ2-3	.	CASSGEDTQYF	TGTGCCAGCAGTGGGGAAGATACGCAGTATTTT
.	14	TRBV4-3	TRBJ1-1	.	CASSQDSANTEAFF	TGCGCCAGCAGCCAAGATTCCGCGAACACTGAAGCTTTCTTT
.	11	TRBV20-1	TRBJ1-4	few	CSAMGGEKLFF	TGCAGTGCTATGGGTGGTGAAAAACTGTTTTTT
TRBD1	18	TRBV15	TRBJ2-4	.	CATSKSDRISLAKNIQYF	TGTGCCACCAGCAAATCGGACAGGATCTCTTTAGCCAAAAACATTCAGTACTTC
TRBD1	12	TRBV2	TRBJ1-1	few	CASRDRGPQAFF	TGTGCCAGCAGAGACAGGGGGCCACAAGCTTTCTTT
.	15	TRBV7-9	TRBJ2-1	few	CASSLVQGSGNEQFF	TGTGCCAGCAGCTTAGTACAGGGTAGCGGCAATGAGCAGTTCTTC
TRBD1	15	TRBV15	TRBJ1-1	.	CATSRRTGGLAEAFF	TGTGCCACCAGCAGGAGGACAGGGGGCTTGGCTGAAGCTTTCTTT
TRBD1	15	TRBV5-1	TRBJ2-3	.	CASSLWDRGTDTQYF	TGCGCCAGCAGCTTATGGGACAGGGGAACAGATACGCAGTATTTT
.	16	TRBV4-3	TRBJ1-4	.	CASSQDWTAMTEKLFF	TGCGCCAGCAGCCAAGATTGGACGGCCATGACCGAAAAACTGTTTTTT
.	14	TRBV7-2	TRBJ1-1	few	CASSFSTGTPEAFF	TGTGCCAGCAGCTTCTCCACGGGGACCCCTGAAGCTTTCTTT
TRBD2	14	TRBV29-1	TRBJ2-4	.	CSVEGGGSKNIQYF	TGCAGCGTTGAAGGCGGGGGAAGCAAAAACATTCAGTACTTC
.	14	TRBV5-5	TRBJ2-7	.	CASSLMPETYEQYF	TGTGCCAGCAGCTTAATGCCCGAAACCTACGAGCAGTACTTC
.	19	TRBV5-1	TRBJ2-2	.	CASSLGDEDHPGFPGELFF	TGCGCCAGCAGCTTAGGGGACGAGGACCACCCCGGTTTCCCCGGGGAGCTGTTTTTT
TRBD2	14	TRBV20-1	TRBJ2-5	.	CSASTSGDQETKYF	TGCAGTGCGAGTACTAGCGGAGATCAAGAGACCAAGTACTTC
.	18	TRBV7-2	TRBJ2-2	.	CASSPEGLFELNTGELFF	TGTGCCAGCTCCCCGGAGGGGCTATTTGAACTGAACACCGGTGAGCTGTTTTTT
.	13	TRBV4-1	TRBJ1-2	.	CASSQWGGYGYTF	TGCGCCAGCAGCCAATGGGGAGGCTATGGCTACACCTTC
.	16	TRBV2	TRBJ2-3	few	CASSTIRGRQRDTQYF	TGTGCCAGCAGTACCATACGGGGACGGCAGCGGGATACGCAGTATTTT
.	14	TRBV6-5	TRBJ1-2	few	CASSYRRANYGYTF	TGTGCCAGCAGTTACCGACGGGCTAACTATGGCTACACCTTC
TRBD1	14	TRBV11-1	TRBJ2-1	.	CASSTRQGSNEQFF	TGTGCCAGCAGCACCCGACAGGGGAGTAATGAGCAGTTCTTC